These 12 T cell receptor beta chains were sequenced from one sample in a study of T cells in Graves' hyperthyroidism and ophthalmopathy (dated by TCRdb to about 2019). The library was obtained by multiplex PCR. Sequencing instrument: Illumina HiSeq 2000. Amplification of TCR beta CDR3 regions was carried out from RNA transcripts. A first-round RT-PCR of the TCR CDR3 used the HTBI primer set with the Qiagen OneStep RT-PCR kit. The public reads were reprocessed in TCRdb via fastp at Q25 and MiXCR, keeping in-frame beta chains. Identical CDR3 proteins give one entry, which carries the most common genes and DNA. In this sample the table shows roughly 300,000 distinct CDR3 sequences, approximately 13% of which occur a single time. The ten largest make up 20% to 25% of the sample. Sequenced input: blood. The receptors derive from a young woman with Graves' hyperthyroidism.

The CDR3 bases are TGTGCCAGCAGTTACTCCTTGGCGTATGAGCAGTTCTTC. Translation: CASSYSLAYEQFF. The chain is built from TRBV6-6 and TRBJ2-1; no definite D call. Germline V CDR1 and CDR2: MNHNY, SVGAGI (reference sequence). There are 13 residues in the CDR3. The V end was cut by 0 bases, the J end by 8 bases, with 8 bases between.

This clonotype was recorded at least ten times. V usage is TRBV20-1 and J usage is TRBJ2-1; TRBD2 is a possible D gene (5 bases). The CDR3 loop spans 12 amino acids. Germline values: CDR1 DFQATT, CDR2 SNEGSKA (reference sequence). V lost 6 bases, J lost 3 bases, and 9 bases lay in between. The DNA of the CDR3 is TGCAGTGCCCTTCGGGGCTACAATGAGCAGTTCTTC. Translated: CSALRGYNEQFF.

This clonotype was found many times. The CDR3, as DNA: TGTGCCAGCAGTAACCAGGGTGGAGGCAATCAGCCCCAGCATTTT. This codes for CASSNQGGGNQPQHF. The rearrangement links TRBV6-1 to TRBJ1-5; TRBD1 is a possible D gene (5 bases). CDR1 and CDR2 from the germline V gene are MNHNS and SASEGT. The ends were cut back, 5 bases at V and 2 bases at J, with 13 bases in the middle. This CDR3 contains 15 residues.

This clonotype was detected ten times or more. The chain combines TRBV27 with TRBJ2-7; D possibly corresponds to TRBD2 (5 bases). With 7 bases removed from V and 7 bases from J, the gap between germline ends came to 20 bases. The CDR3 totals 14 residues. Germline CDR1 reads MNHEY; CDR2 reads SMNVEV (reference sequence). CDR3: CASTPRGEGTEQYF. As DNA, the CDR3 is TGTGCCAGCACACCCCGGGGTGAGGGAACAGAGCAGTACTTC.

As to this clonotype: This may be a read error: a much more frequent sequence differs by one nucleotide. The chain is built from TRBV6-1 and TRBJ2-5; D gene uncertain. The V end was cut by 2 bases, the J end by 10 bases, with 11 bases between. Germline assignment: CDR1 MNHNS and CDR2 SASEGT. This CDR3 region has 12 residues. CDR3 in amino acids: CASSENPWVQYF. In DNA, the CDR3 is TGTGCCAGCAGTGAAAATCCTTGGGTCCAGTACTTC.

This clonotype was found a few times. The rearrangement joins TRBV20-1 to TRBJ2-3, with D unclear. The V gene's germline CDR1 is DFQATT and CDR2 SNEGSKA (reference sequence). The CDR3 has 14 amino acids. The V end lost 6 bases, the J end lost 2 bases, and 15 bases lay between the germline ends. The DNA for the CDR3 is TGCAGTGCCACTCACCTCCGCAACACAGATACGCAGTATTTT. Translation gives CSATHLRNTDTQYF.

V is TRBV4-3 and J is TRBJ2-1; D is perhaps TRBD1 or TRBD2 (7 bases each). V was pared by 0 bases and J by 10 bases, with 16 bases between. The CDR3 is 15 amino acids. Germline loops: CDR1 LGHNA, CDR2 YSLEER. CDR3 sequence: CASSQDGGGGGEQFF. Here the CDR3 DNA reads TGCGCCAGCAGCCAAGATGGGGGAGGGGGCGGGGAGCAGTTCTTC.

The CDR3 sequence: CASGGQGAGEQFF. DNA of the CDR3: TGTGCCAGCGGGGGACAGGGGGCAGGTGAGCAGTTCTTC. The chain joins TRBV6-2 or TRBV6-3 to TRBJ2-1; the match to TRBD1 covers 12 bases. The CDR3 totals 13 residues. V was clipped by 8 bases and J by 9 bases; unmatched bases: 5. The V gene's germline CDR1 is MNHEY and CDR2 SVGEGT.

This chain connects TRBV12-3 or TRBV12-4 to TRBJ2-2; D might be TRBD1 (5 bases). The ends were cut back, 4 bases at V and 6 bases at J, with 9 bases in the middle. This CDR3 has 13 residues. In nucleotides, the CDR3 is TGTGCCAGCAGTTGGATCAGGGCCGGGGAGCTGTTTTTT. This sequence encodes CASSWIRAGELFF.

In its sample, this clonotype was seen many times. The chain joins TRBV12-3 or TRBV12-4 to TRBJ2-7; D unresolved. V lost 6 bases, J lost 0 bases, and 18 bases lay in between. This CDR3 contains 16 residues. The CDR3 reads CASSNRPARSSYEQYF. The CDR3 DNA reads TGTGCCAGCAGCAACCGTCCAGCGCGTAGCTCCTACGAGCAGTACTTC.

In its sample, this clonotype was seen a few times. This chain joins TRBV12-3 or TRBV12-4 and TRBJ1-5; the D gene is possibly TRBD1 (6 bases). The germline V and J ends were trimmed by 6 bases and 2 bases, with 14 bases remaining between them. This CDR3 has 15 residues. The CDR3 loop is CASSWTVRGNQPQHF. For the CDR3, the DNA is TGTGCCAGCAGCTGGACAGTCCGGGGCAATCAGCCCCAGCATTTT.

This clonotype was seen a few times. The V call is TRBV5-5, the J call TRBJ2-5, with TRBD2 as a possible D gene (6 bases). The CDR3 length is 14 residues. Deletions cut 3 bases from V and 5 bases from J, with 14 bases between. The V gene's germline CDR1 is SGHKS and CDR2 YYEKEE (reference sequence). As DNA, the CDR3 is TGTGCCAGCAGCTCTAGCGCGGGGACGGAGACCCAGTACTTC. This translates into CASSSSAGTETQYF.